These 10 T cell receptor beta chains were all obtained from the same sample, sequenced in a study of T-cell reconstitution after alpha-beta-depleted transplantation in children. TCRbeta library construction was performed incorporating unique molecular identifiers. TCRdb re-called the PCR reads through MiXCR, storing one row per CDR3 protein. Here the sample spans a few hundred thousand distinct CDR3 sequences, 15% to 20% being singletons. Here the sequenced sample was PBMCs, mostly from graft donor cells, taken 360 days after TCRalphabeta/CD19-depleted stem cell transplant. Every receptor here comes from a boy under two years old who had a stem cell transplant for Wiskott-Aldrich syndrome, so the T cells may come from the graft donor.

The rearrangement joins TRBV7-9 to TRBJ2-7, with TRBD2 matching over 10 bases. CDR1 is SEHNR, CDR2 FQNEAQ, per germline (reference sequence). The CDR3 has 16 residues. With 5 bases clipped from V and 0 bases from J, the junction kept 7 bases outside the gene matches. The CDR3 loop reads CASSPPSGRDSYEQYF. The CDR3 DNA sequence: TGTGCCAGCAGCCCCCCTAGCGGGAGAGACTCCTACGAGCAGTACTTC.

This clonotype turned up a few times. The chain carries TRBV5-1 and TRBJ1-1; 8 bases match TRBD1. CDR3 length: 15 residues. Per germline, CDR1 SGHRS and CDR2 YFSETQ. Germline trimming cut 1 base from V and 2 bases from J; bases unmatched to any gene: 4. The CDR3 nucleotides are TGCGCCAGCAGCTTGTGGACAGGGTTAAACACTGAAGCTTTCTTT. It codes for CASSLWTGLNTEAFF.

A few counts support this clonotype. The chain links TRBV12-3 or TRBV12-4 to TRBJ2-3, with TRBD2 matching over 8 bases. The CDR3 has 12 amino acids. J was trimmed by 6 bases and V by 8 bases; bases with no gene match: 4. CDR3 DNA: TGTGCCAGCGGACTAGCAGCCGATACGCAGTATTTT. Translating it yields CASGLAADTQYF.

This clonotype was picked up a small number of times. V is TRBV4-1 and J is TRBJ2-3; TRBD2 matches at 9 bases. The V and J ends lost 3 bases and 5 bases, in that order; junction bases with no gene match: 12. Germline CDR1 MGHRA, CDR2 YSYEKL. The CDR3 is made up of 17 amino acids. The CDR3: CASSQPTGTRGGDTQYF. The CDR3, as DNA: TGCGCCAGCAGCCAGCCGACCGGGACGCGGGGGGGAGATACGCAGTATTTT.

The J gene is TRBJ2-7, the V gene TRBV5-1; TRBD1 matches 9 bases. V was clipped by 1 base and J by 5 bases; unmatched bases: 13. Germline CDR1 and CDR2: SGHRS and YFSETQ. CDR3 length: 17 amino acids. Here the CDR3 reads CASSLRGEGQGFDEQYF. The CDR3 DNA follows: TGCGCCAGCAGCTTGCGGGGGGAAGGACAGGGGTTCGACGAGCAGTACTTC.

This clonotype appeared a few times. The CDR3 sequence is CASSMGGPSYNEQFF. The CDR3 DNA reads TGTGCCAGCAGTATGGGGGGGCCTTCCTACAATGAGCAGTTCTTC. The chain employs TRBV12-3 or TRBV12-4 and TRBJ2-1; D is possibly TRBD2 (7 bases). This CDR3 is built from 15 residues. Trimming cost V 5 bases and J 1 base, with 12 bases left between them.

The genes are TRBV10-3 and TRBJ1-5; a possible D gene is TRBD1 (5 bases). The CDR3 is 13 residues long. V lost 10 bases and J 4 bases, leaving 14 bases between the germline ends. Per the germline V gene, CDR1 is ENHRY and CDR2 is SYGVKD. This CDR3 is CATSDRLNQPQHF. In DNA, the CDR3 is TGTGCCACCTCAGACAGACTGAATCAGCCCCAGCATTTT.

The V gene is TRBV2, the J gene TRBJ2-6; tentatively, D is TRBD1 (5 bases). V lost 11 bases and J lost 0, with 17 bases in between. Germline loops: CDR1 SNHLY, CDR2 FYNNEI. The CDR3 covers 16 residues. The CDR3 loop reads CAGSGHPNSGANVLTF. CDR3 in DNA: TGTGCCGGCTCTGGACACCCAAACTCTGGGGCCAACGTCCTGACTTTC.

V and J are TRBV5-4 and TRBJ2-5; no firm D call. Trimming removed 2 bases from V and 2 bases from J, with 10 bases in between. This CDR3 has 14 residues. Germline V CDR1 and CDR2: SGHNT, YYREEE (reference sequence). CDR3 DNA sequence: TGTGCCAGCAGCTTCGATGGTTGGCAAGAGACCCAGTACTTC. Protein: CASSFDGWQETQYF.

V gene TRBV27 combines with J gene TRBJ2-1; 11 bases line up with TRBD2. The CDR3 runs to 15 residues. Germline CDR1 MNHEY, CDR2 SMNVEV (reference sequence). The V and J ends lost 3 bases and 9 bases, in that order; junction bases with no gene match: 7. Written as DNA, the CDR3 is TGTGCCAGCAGTTTGTTGATAGCGGGAGGGGGTGAGCAGTTCTTC. Translated: CASSLLIAGGGEQFF.